This T cell receptor (beta chain) was sequenced during a study of T cell responses to AZD1222 COVID-19 vaccine. The overall study: Researchers grouped second doses given at about 4 or about 12 weeks into one pool. Study-wide results and limits: Donors skewed white British and female; clonal diversity was possibly underestimated. The number of AZD1222 recipients seropositive at baseline was only 6 or 7. Researchers report vaccine-associated CD4 TCRs spanning spike, with dominance at 160-218 and 743-854.

For this clone: Its antigen remains unknown.

The trim removed 5 bases at V and 1 base at J, leaving 9 bases unmatched. Germline V CDR1 and CDR2: SGHVS, FQNEAQ. The CDR3 totals 16 residues. Method: immunoSEQ multiplex PCR; TCRdb's copy keeps in-frame clones and lacks some. The sample records some 110,000 clones, more than 70% being singletons. The chain combines TRBV7-8 with TRBJ1-1; 8 bases align to TRBD1. The material sequenced was peripheral blood, taken on day 0 of AZD1222 vaccination. The clonotype was recovered from an adult in good health. CDR3 amino acids: CASSDPRQGRNTEAFF. For the CDR3, the DNA is TGTGCCAGCAGCGACCCGAGACAGGGGAGGAACACTGAAGCTTTCTTT.